This passage covers 15 T cell receptor beta chains from one sample sequenced in a study of identical twins' blood T cells. TCRdb analysed the 5' RACE reads with MiXCR anew, one entry per CDR3 protein. The profile shows a few hundred thousand distinct CDR3 sequences, roughly 31% of them singletons. The sample taken for sequencing was PBMCs. These receptors originate from a woman aged 18-49 years in good health.

This clonotype was recorded at least ten times. The gene calls are TRBV6-5 and TRBJ2-1, with D possibly being TRBD2 (6 bases). V was cut by 2 bases and J by 6 bases, with 11 bases left in between. This CDR3 has 14 amino acids. From germline, CDR1 is MNHEY and CDR2 SVGAGI. In DNA, the CDR3 is TGTGCCAGCAGTTACCAACTAGCCTCCAATGAGCAGTTCTTC. Translation: CASSYQLASNEQFF.

This clonotype came up a few times. A much larger clone is a single base away; this may be a read error. The rearrangement links TRBV18 to TRBJ1-5; TRBD1 aligns across 8 bases. Germline V gene data show CDR1 as KGHSH and CDR2 as LQKENI. CDR3 length equals 13 residues. The CDR3 region has the DNA TGTGCCGGCTCGCGACAGGGGACTCAGCCCCAGCATTTT. Protein sequence: CAGSRQGTQPQHF.

This clonotype was detected only a few times. J is TRBJ2-3 and V is TRBV5-1; D not certain. The V end lost 4 bases, the J end lost 1 base, and 7 bases lay between the germline ends. The CDR3 runs to 13 residues. CDR1 and CDR2 (germline): SGHRS, YFSETQ. CDR3: CASSRLGTDTQYF. DNA of the CDR3: TGCGCCAGCAGCCGATTGGGCACAGATACGCAGTATTTT.

This clonotype was counted only a few times. The V and J genes are TRBV19 and TRBJ1-5, with 9 positions matching TRBD1. With V trimmed by 5 bases and J by 5 bases, 10 bases remained unmatched. This CDR3 comprises 16 residues. The germline gives CDR1 LNHDA, CDR2 SQIVND (reference sequence). The CDR3 here is CASSFPMGQGHQPQHF. The CDR3 nucleotides are TGTGCCAGTAGTTTCCCCATGGGACAGGGACATCAGCCCCAGCATTTT. The entire variable domain, with the rest obtained from reference TRBV19 and TRBJ1-5, is as follows: DGGITQSPKYLFRKEGQNVTLSCEQNLNHDAMYWYRQDPGQGLRLIYYSQIVNDFQKGDIAEGYSVSREKKESFPLTVTSAQKNPTAFYLCASSFPMGQGHQPQHFGDGTRLSIL.

This clonotype showed up many times. The gene calls are TRBV27 and TRBJ1-2; 10 positions agree with TRBD1. CDR3 length equals 14 residues. J gave up 3 bases and V 2 bases, and 0 bases lay outside the gene matches. The germline V gene has CDR1 MNHEY and CDR2 SMNVEV (reference sequence). CDR3 protein: CASSLGQGDYGYTF. In DNA form, the CDR3 reads TGTGCCAGCAGTTTAGGACAGGGGGACTATGGCTACACCTTC.

The V and J genes are TRBV5-1 and TRBJ2-6; no clear D. Germline CDR1 SGHRS, CDR2 YFSETQ. The length of the CDR3 is 14 residues. V lost 3 bases and J 3 bases, leaving 7 bases between the germline ends. The CDR3 coding sequence is TGCGCCAGCAGCTCCATTAATGGGGCCAACGTCCTGACTTTC. Its translation: CASSSINGANVLTF.

With regard to this clonotype: The junction differs from germline at one of its ends, possibly a read error. The chain combines TRBV9 with TRBJ1-2; 9 bases align to TRBD1. CDR3 length: 15 residues. Germline values: CDR1 SGDLS, CDR2 YYNGEE. The CDR3 DNA reads as TGTGCCATCAGCGTAACTGGAGACAGGGGGTTTGGCTACACCTTC. This gives the protein CAISVTGDRGFGYTF.

This clonotype has a handful of counts. The chain uses TRBV9 and TRBJ2-1, with 8 nucleotides matching TRBD1. The V gene end was trimmed by 3 bases and the J gene end by 9 bases; junction bases not matched to a gene: 8. Germline CDR1 is SGDLS and CDR2 is YYNGEE. CDR3 length equals 14 residues. CDR3 coding DNA: TGTGCCAGCAGCGCCCATGGGACAGGCGGTGAGCAGTTCTTC. The encoded protein is CASSAHGTGGEQFF.

The chain links TRBV19 to TRBJ1-3; tentatively, D is TRBD1 (6 bases). The CDR3 is made up of 14 amino acids. Trimming cost V 10 bases and J 0 bases, with 13 bases left between them. Germline loops: CDR1 LNHDA, CDR2 SQIVND (reference sequence). The CDR3 here is CATGTLNSGNTIYF. In nucleotides, the CDR3 is TGTGCCACCGGGACACTTAACTCTGGAAACACCATATATTTT.

This clonotype was detected a few times. This chain joins TRBV29-1 and TRBJ1-5; no reliable D call. The germline V gene has CDR1 SQVTM and CDR2 ANQGSEA. The CDR3 is 13 amino acids. The V end was cut by 5 bases, the J end by 0 bases, with 8 bases between. Written as DNA, the CDR3 is TGCAGCGTTAACGGCGATAGCAATCAGCCCCAGCATTTT. It yields the protein CSVNGDSNQPQHF.

The J gene is TRBJ1-6, the V gene TRBV27, with 7 bases aligning to TRBD1. The CDR3 loop spans 16 amino acids. J lost 4 bases, V lost 5 bases, and 8 bases had no gene match. Per germline, CDR1 MNHEY and CDR2 SMNVEV (reference sequence). CDR3: CASSPDRRRYNSPLHF. CDR3 nucleotide sequence: TGTGCCAGCAGTCCGGACAGGCGACGTTATAATTCACCCCTCCACTTT.

Details on this clonotype: Just one base apart from a much larger clone, this may be a read error. The chain employs TRBV29-1 and TRBJ1-4; possibly TRBD1 for D (5 bases). Per germline, CDR1 SQVTM and CDR2 ANQGSEA. CDR3 length equals 16 residues. The V end lost 5 bases, the J end lost 0 bases, and 16 bases lay between the germline ends. Written as DNA, the CDR3 is TGCAGCGTTACGGGACTCTACGGACCAACTAATGAAAAACTGTTTTTT. Residues: CSVTGLYGPTNEKLFF.

Ten or more counts support this clonotype. This sequence joins TRBV9 and TRBJ1-1; 7 nucleotides agree with TRBD1. The CDR3 consists of 14 residues. The germline V gene has CDR1 SGDLS and CDR2 YYNGEE. Trimming cost V 5 bases and J 1 base; bases outside gene matches: 5. CDR3 DNA: TGTGCCAGCAGTGCAGGGGGAGGGAACACTGAAGCTTTCTTT. Protein product: CASSAGGGNTEAFF.

The chain links TRBV7-9 to TRBJ1-1; D is uncertain. Germline loops: CDR1 SEHNR, CDR2 FQNEAQ (reference sequence). This CDR3 is 14 amino acids long. The germline V and J ends were trimmed by 0 bases and 5 bases, with 10 bases remaining between them. The CDR3 region is CASSLAGMGTEAFF. DNA for the CDR3: TGTGCCAGCAGCTTAGCGGGCATGGGGACTGAAGCTTTCTTT.

This sequence joins TRBV5-1 and TRBJ2-7, with D unclear. CDR1 is SGHRS, CDR2 YFSETQ, per germline. The CDR3 runs to 15 residues. V was clipped by 1 base and J by 2 bases, with 13 bases between them. The CDR3 spells CASSLTIGRAYEQYF. CDR3 bases: TGCGCCAGCAGCTTGACTATCGGCCGTGCCTACGAGCAGTACTTC.